This T cell receptor (beta chain) was documented in a study of cytomegalovirus exposure and HLA in healthy donors. Whole-study results and caveats: Reportedly, HLA-A and HLA-B alleles of most subjects were accurately predicted from TCR beta. Productive status was seen about 90% or about 30% of the time for most TCR beta V segments in an earlier analysis.

These donors counted as nominally healthy when sampled, but unrecorded immune exposures were likely. PCR amplification relied on 60 Vbeta primers (plus 13 Jbeta primers). Original data processing: In a later analysis, 60 million to 90 million unique TCR beta chains included roughly 11 million shared by two or more donors. The data were produced by immunoSEQ multiplex PCR, yet TCRdb's version contains in-frame clones alone and is incomplete. V, J and clone size reflect that table, while D and trimming were determined from the DNA. Of 150,000 to 200,000 clones listed, roughly 85% are singletons. Of note for this clone: Its antigen is undetermined.

The sequence came from a woman aged 35 to 49 in good health and CMV-seronegative. The sample taken for sequencing was PBMCs.

Written as DNA, the CDR3 is TGCGCCAGCAGATCGGCAGGGAGGAAGACAGATACGCAGTATTTT. Translation: CASRSAGRKTDTQYF. The chain uses TRBV10-2 and TRBJ2-3; maybe TRBD2 (6 bases). V was trimmed by 6 bases and J by 3 bases, leaving 16 bases between them. CDR3 size: 15 residues. Germline CDR1 is WSHSY and CDR2 is SAAADI.